This T cell receptor (beta chain) stems from a study of blood T cell repertoires in COVID-19. For the study at large: The study drew acute and convalescent COVID-19 samples from the United States, Italy and Spain.

TCRdb's table, derived via immunoSEQ multiplex PCR, lists solely in-frame clones and lacks some. This repertoire shows 140,000 to 150,000 clones, around 89% found once; its top ten account for around 3.2%. This clonotype was obtained from a man aged 55 to 70 with active or convalescent COVID-19. Sequenced: peripheral blood.

CDR3 in amino acids: CASSDRGTSGNTIYF. For the CDR3, the DNA is TGTGCCAGTAGCGACAGGGGGACCTCTGGAAACACCATATATTTT. The chain links TRBV19 to TRBJ1-3; TRBD1 matches 9 bases. V shed 6 bases and J 0 bases; nucleotides not matched to a gene: 3. The CDR3 length is 15 residues. Germline loops: CDR1 LNHDA, CDR2 SQIVND (reference sequence).